The 8 T cell receptor beta chains given below trace back to one sample, sequenced in a study of cytomegalovirus exposure and HLA in healthy donors. PCR employed 60 Vbeta and 13 Jbeta primers. Profiling relied on immunoSEQ multiplex PCR, and the TCRdb table lists in-frame clones only, not all of them. The repertoire holds about 130,000 clones, with 70% to 80% as singletons. The specimen sequenced was PBMCs. All receptors derive from a man in his forties or fifties in good health and CMV-seronegative.

The chain links TRBV5-8 to TRBJ2-3; D is perhaps TRBD1 (5 bases). The CDR3 consists of 15 residues. Germline-derived CDR1 and CDR2 are SGHTS and YDEGEE. The V end was cut by 4 bases, the J end by 7 bases, with 19 bases between. CDR3 sequence: CASSRSPGRSYTQYF. The CDR3 nucleotides read TGTGCCAGCAGCCGCAGCCCAGGGCGTTCCTATACGCAGTATTTT. The entire variable domain, with the rest obtained from reference TRBV5-8 and TRBJ2-3, is as follows: EAGVTQSPTHLIKTRGQQATLRCSPISGHTSVYWYQQALGLGLQFLLWYDEGEERNRGNFPPRFSGRQFPNYSSELNVNALELEDSALYLCASSRSPGRSYTQYFGPGTRLTVL.

This clone was seen a few times. The J gene is TRBJ1-2, the V gene TRBV5-4; TRBD1 matches at 8 bases. The junction had 5 bases not matched to a gene; V was cut back by 4 bases and J by 6 bases. This CDR3 is built from 13 residues. The germline CDR1 and CDR2 sequences are SGHNT and YYREEE (reference sequence). CDR3 sequence (DNA): TGTGCCAGCAGCCCGGCGGGACAGGATGGCTACACCTTC. This codes for CASSPAGQDGYTF.

The genes are TRBV7-9 and TRBJ2-7; no reliable D call. CDR1 and CDR2 from the germline V gene are SEHNR and FQNEAQ (reference sequence). V lost 11 bases, J lost 3 bases, and 11 bases lay in between. The CDR3 loop spans 11 amino acids. DNA for the CDR3: TGTGCCTCAACTCTAGACTACGAGCAGTACTTC. Its protein is CASTLDYEQYF.

The genes are TRBV14 and TRBJ2-5, with 8 bases lining up with TRBD1. Germline V gene data show CDR1 as SGHDN and CDR2 as FVKESK. The trim removed 2 bases at V and 6 bases at J, leaving 5 bases unmatched. The CDR3 spans 14 residues. Here the CDR3 DNA reads TGTGCCAGCAGCCAAATGACAGGGGTGCAGACCCAGTACTTC. Encoded protein: CASSQMTGVQTQYF.

The rearrangement joins TRBV4-1 to TRBJ1-1; the match to TRBD1 covers 10 bases. CDR3 length equals 16 residues. Germline CDR1 reads MGHRA; CDR2 reads YSYEKL. V was clipped by 3 bases and J by 3 bases; unmatched bases: 7. CDR3: CASSHGTGDPDTEAFF. CDR3 nucleotide sequence: TGCGCCAGCAGCCATGGGACAGGGGATCCGGACACTGAAGCTTTCTTT.

The rearrangement joins TRBV7-3 to TRBJ1-1; 9 nucleotides line up with TRBD1. The junction had 3 bases not matched to a gene; V was cut back by 5 bases and J by 5 bases. The germline gives CDR1 SGHTA, CDR2 FQGTGA. The CDR3 is made up of 13 amino acids. This CDR3 is CASSKTGGTEAFF. In DNA form, the CDR3 reads TGTGCCAGCAGCAAGACAGGGGGGACTGAAGCTTTCTTT.

Only a few counts were recorded for this clone. This chain links TRBV11-2 with TRBJ1-1; 7 nucleotides match TRBD1. Germline V gene data show CDR1 as SGHAT and CDR2 as FQNNGV. The trim removed 4 bases at V and 4 bases at J, leaving 3 bases unmatched. CDR3 length: 13 residues. The CDR3 sequence is CASSSQGTTEAFF. As DNA, the CDR3 is TGTGCCAGCAGCTCACAGGGGACCACTGAAGCTTTCTTT.

This clone was counted between two and nine times. This CDR3 reads CASSGGQGIYEQYF. The CDR3 nucleotides read TGTGCCAGTAGTGGGGGACAGGGGATCTACGAGCAGTACTTC. The chain carries TRBV19 and TRBJ2-7; 10 bases align to TRBD1. The length of the CDR3 is 14 residues. Germline V gene data show CDR1 as LNHDA and CDR2 as SQIVND (reference sequence). The V gene end was trimmed by 5 bases and the J gene end by 3 bases; junction bases not matched to a gene: 4. Based on the CDR3 plus reference TRBV19 and TRBJ2-7, the full variable domain is DGGITQSPKYLFRKEGQNVTLSCEQNLNHDAMYWYRQDPGQGLRLIYYSQIVNDFQKGDIAEGYSVSREKKESFPLTVTSAQKNPTAFYLCASSGGQGIYEQYFGPGTRLTVT.